Here is one T cell receptor beta chain with its context. What it binds is unknown. Researchers reported that TCR beta cDNA libraries carried unique molecular identifiers. TCRdb called the PCR reads again in MiXCR, with one record for every CDR3 protein. The sample consists of approximately 570,000 distinct CDR3 sequences, roughly two fifths of them appearing once. These data belong to a study of post-analysis software for immune sequencing data. The junction had 10 bases not matched to a gene; V was cut back by 4 bases and J by 6 bases. The CDR3 totals 18 residues. Germline V gene lookup returns CDR1 KGHDR and CDR2 SFDVKD. Study results and caveats: TRBV5-6, TRBV5-1 and TRBV20-1 belonged to a set of roughly 5 TRBV segments that were more frequent in patients than controls. Multiple sclerosis patients showed significantly lower normalized Chao1 diversity than controls did.

This TCR derives from a girl under 18 with multiple sclerosis. This chain joins TRBV24-1 and TRBJ2-1; 14 nucleotides align to TRBD2. Material: blood. CDR3 nucleotide sequence: TGTGCCACCAGTGACCCAGGGACTAGCGGGAGTTTGGGCAATGAGCAGTTCTTC. Protein sequence: CATSDPGTSGSLGNEQFF.